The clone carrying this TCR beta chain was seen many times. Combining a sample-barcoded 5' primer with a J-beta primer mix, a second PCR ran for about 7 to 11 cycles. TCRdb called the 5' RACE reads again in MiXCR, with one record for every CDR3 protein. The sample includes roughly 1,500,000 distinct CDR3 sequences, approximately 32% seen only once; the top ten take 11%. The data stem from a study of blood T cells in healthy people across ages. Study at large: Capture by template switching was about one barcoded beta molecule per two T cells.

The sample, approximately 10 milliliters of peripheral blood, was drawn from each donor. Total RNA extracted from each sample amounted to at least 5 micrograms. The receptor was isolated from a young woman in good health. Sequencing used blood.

CDR3 loop: CASSGDRGGEQYF. The CDR3, as DNA: TGTGCCAGCAGCGGGGACAGGGGTGGCGAGCAGTACTTC. The V gene is TRBV2, the J gene TRBJ2-7; 10 positions agree with TRBD1. Per the germline V gene, CDR1 is SNHLY and CDR2 is FYNNEI. The CDR3 extends over 13 amino acids. The V segment lost 6 bases and the J segment 6 bases; nucleotides outside the gene matches: 5. Using reference TRBV2 and TRBJ2-7 for the parts outside the CDR3, the full variable domain is EPEVTQTPSHQVTQMGQEVILRCVPISNHLYFYWYRQILGQKVEFLVSFYNNEISEKSEIFDDQFSVERPDGSNFTLKIRSTKLEDSAMYFCASSGDRGGEQYFGPGTRLTVT.